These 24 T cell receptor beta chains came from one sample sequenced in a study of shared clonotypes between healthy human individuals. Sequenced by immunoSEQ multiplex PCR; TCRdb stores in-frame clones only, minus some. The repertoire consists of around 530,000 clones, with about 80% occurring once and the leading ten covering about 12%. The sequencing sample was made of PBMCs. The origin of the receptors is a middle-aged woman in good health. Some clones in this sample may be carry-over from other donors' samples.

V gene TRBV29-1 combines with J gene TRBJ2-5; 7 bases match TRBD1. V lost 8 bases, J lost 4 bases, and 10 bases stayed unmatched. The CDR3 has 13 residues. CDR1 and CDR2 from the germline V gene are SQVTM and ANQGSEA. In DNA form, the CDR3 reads TGCAGCCTTATAAAGGGGGCAGGAGAGACCCAGTACTTC. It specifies CSLIKGAGETQYF.

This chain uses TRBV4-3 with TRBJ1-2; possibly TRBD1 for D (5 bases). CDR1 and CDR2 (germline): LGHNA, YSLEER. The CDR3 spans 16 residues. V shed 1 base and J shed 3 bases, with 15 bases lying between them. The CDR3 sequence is CASSQGGRRAHYGYTF. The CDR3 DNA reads TGCGCCAGCAGCCAAGGGGGCCGGAGGGCGCACTATGGCTACACCTTC.

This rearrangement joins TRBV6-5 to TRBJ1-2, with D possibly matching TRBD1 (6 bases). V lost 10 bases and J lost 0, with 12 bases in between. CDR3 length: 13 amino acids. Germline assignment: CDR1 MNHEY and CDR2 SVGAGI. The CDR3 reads CATSRGANYGYTF. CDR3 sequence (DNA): TGTGCCACCTCCAGGGGCGCTAACTATGGCTACACCTTC.

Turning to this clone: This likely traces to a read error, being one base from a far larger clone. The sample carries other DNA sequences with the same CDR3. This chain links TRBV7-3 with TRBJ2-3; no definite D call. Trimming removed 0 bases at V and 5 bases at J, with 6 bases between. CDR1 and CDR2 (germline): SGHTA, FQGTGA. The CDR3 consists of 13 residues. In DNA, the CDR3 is TGTGCCAGCAGCTTAACCCCCGGAGATACGCAGTATTTT. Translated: CASSLTPGDTQYF.

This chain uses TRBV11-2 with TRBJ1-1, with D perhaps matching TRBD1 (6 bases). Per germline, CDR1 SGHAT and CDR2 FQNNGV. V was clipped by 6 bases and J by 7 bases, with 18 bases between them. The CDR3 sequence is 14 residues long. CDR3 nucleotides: TGTGCCAGCAGGACAGGTAGGCAAGGCCATGAAGCTTTCTTT. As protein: CASRTGRQGHEAFF.

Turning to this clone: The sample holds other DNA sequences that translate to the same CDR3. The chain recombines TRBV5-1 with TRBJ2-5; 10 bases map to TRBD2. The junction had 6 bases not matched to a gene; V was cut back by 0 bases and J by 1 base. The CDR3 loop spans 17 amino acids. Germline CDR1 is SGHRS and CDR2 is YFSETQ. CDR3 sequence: CASSLAVAGGPQETQYF. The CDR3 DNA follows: TGCGCCAGCAGCTTGGCCGTAGCGGGAGGCCCCCAAGAGACCCAGTACTTC.

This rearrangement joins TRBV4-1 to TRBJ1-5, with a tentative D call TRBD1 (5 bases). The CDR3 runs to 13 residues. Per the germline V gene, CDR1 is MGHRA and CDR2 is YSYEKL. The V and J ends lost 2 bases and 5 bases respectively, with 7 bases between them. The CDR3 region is CASSQQGYQPQHF. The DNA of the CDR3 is TGCGCCAGCAGCCAACAGGGTTATCAGCCCCAGCATTTT.

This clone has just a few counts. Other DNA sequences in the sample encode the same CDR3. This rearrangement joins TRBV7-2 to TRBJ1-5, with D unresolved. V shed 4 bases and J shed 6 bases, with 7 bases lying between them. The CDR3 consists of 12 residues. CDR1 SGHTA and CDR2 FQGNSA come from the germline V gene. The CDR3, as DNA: TGTGCCAGCAGCTCGAGTGGTCAGCCCCAGCATTTT. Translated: CASSSSGQPQHF. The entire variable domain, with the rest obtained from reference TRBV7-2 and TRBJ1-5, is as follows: GAGVSQSPSNKVTEKGKDVELRCDPISGHTALYWYRQSLGQGLEFLIYFQGNSAPDKSGLPSDRFSAERTGGSVSTLTIQRTQQEDSAVYLCASSSSGQPQHFGDGTRLSIL.

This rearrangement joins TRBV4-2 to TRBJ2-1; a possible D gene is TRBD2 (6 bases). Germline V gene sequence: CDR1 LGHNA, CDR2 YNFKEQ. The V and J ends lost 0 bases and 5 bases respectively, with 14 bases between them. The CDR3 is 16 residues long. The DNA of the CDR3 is TGTGCCAGCAGCCAAGAGTCAGCTGGACTACACAATGAGCAGTTCTTC. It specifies CASSQESAGLHNEQFF.

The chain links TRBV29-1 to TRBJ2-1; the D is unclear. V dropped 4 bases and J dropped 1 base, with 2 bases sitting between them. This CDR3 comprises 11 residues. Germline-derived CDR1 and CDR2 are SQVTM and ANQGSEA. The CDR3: CSVASYNEQFF. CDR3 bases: TGCAGCGTTGCATCCTACAATGAGCAGTTCTTC.

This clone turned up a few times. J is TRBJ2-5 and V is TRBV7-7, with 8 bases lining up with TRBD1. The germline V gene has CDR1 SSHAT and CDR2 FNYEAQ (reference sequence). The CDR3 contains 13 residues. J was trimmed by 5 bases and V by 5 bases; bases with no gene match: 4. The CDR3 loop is CASSATGVETQYF. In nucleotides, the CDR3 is TGTGCCAGCAGCGCGACAGGGGTGGAGACCCAGTACTTC.

The CDR3 DNA sequence: TGTGCCTGGAGTGGGGGACTGAGCTCCTATGGCTACACCTTC. It yields the protein CAWSGGLSSYGYTF. The chain joins TRBV30 to TRBJ1-2; possible D gene TRBD1, 5 bases. CDR1 and CDR2 (germline): GTSNPN, SVGIG (reference sequence). Trimming removed 1 base from V and 4 bases from J, with 13 bases in between. The CDR3 has 14 amino acids. The full variable domain, its missing parts supplied by reference TRBV30 and TRBJ1-2, is SQTIHQWPATLVQPVGSPLSLECTVEGTSNPNLYWYRQAAGRGLQLLFYSVGIGQISSEVPQNLSASRPQDRQFILSSKKLLLSDSGFYLCAWSGGLSSYGYTFGSGTRLTVV.

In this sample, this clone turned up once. The CDR3 DNA is TGTGCCAGCAGTTCACAGGGGAGGGGCACCGGGGAGCTGTTTTTT. Translated, it gives CASSSQGRGTGELFF. The chain recombines TRBV27 with TRBJ2-2, with D perhaps TRBD1 or TRBD2 (7 bases each). The CDR3 contains 15 residues. Germline CDR1 MNHEY, CDR2 SMNVEV (reference sequence). With 4 bases removed from V and 4 bases from J, the gap between germline ends came to 13 bases.

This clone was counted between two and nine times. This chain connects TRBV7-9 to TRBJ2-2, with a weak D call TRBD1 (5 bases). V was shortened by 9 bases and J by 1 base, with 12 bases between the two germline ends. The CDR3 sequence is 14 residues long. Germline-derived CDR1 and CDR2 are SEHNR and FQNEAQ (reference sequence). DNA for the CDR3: TGTGCCAGTGTGGGGCAGGTGAACACCGGGGAGCTGTTTTTT. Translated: CASVGQVNTGELFF.

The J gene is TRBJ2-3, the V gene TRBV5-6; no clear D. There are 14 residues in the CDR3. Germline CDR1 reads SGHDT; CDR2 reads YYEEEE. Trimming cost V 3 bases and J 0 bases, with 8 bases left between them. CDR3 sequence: CASSSQASTDTQYF. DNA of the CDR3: TGTGCCAGCAGCTCCCAAGCGAGCACAGATACGCAGTATTTT.

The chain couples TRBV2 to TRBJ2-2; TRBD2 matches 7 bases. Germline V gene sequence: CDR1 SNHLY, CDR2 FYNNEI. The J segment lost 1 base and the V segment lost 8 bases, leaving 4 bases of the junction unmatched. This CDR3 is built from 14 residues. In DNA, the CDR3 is TGTGCCAGCTGTCTAGCGGTGAACACCGGGGAGCTGTTTTTT. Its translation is CASCLAVNTGELFF.

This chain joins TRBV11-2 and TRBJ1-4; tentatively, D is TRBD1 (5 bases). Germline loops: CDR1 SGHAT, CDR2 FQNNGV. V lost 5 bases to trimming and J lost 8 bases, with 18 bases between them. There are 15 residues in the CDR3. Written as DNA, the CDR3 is TGTGCCAGCAGCGACCGGACGGGTGGGGGAGAAAAACTGTTTTTT. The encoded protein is CASSDRTGGGEKLFF.

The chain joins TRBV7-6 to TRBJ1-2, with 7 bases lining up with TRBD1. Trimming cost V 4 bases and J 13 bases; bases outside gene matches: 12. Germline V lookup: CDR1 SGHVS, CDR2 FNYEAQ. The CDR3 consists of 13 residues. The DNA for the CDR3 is TGTGCCAGCAGCTCCAACGGGGACAGACCTCTCACCTTC. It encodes CASSSNGDRPLTF. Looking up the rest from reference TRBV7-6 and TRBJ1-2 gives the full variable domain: GAGVSQSPRYKVTKRGQDVALRCDPISGHVSLYWYRQALGQGPEFLTYFNYEAQQDKSGLPNDRFSAERPEGSISTLTIQRTEQRDSAMYRCASSSNGDRPLTFGSGTRLTVV.

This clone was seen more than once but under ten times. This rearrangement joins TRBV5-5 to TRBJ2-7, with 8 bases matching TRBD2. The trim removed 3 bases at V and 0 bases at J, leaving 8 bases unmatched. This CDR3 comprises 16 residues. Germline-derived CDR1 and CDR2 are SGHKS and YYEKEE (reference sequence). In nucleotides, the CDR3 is TGTGCCAGCAGCTACGGACTAGCTGGTAGCTCCTACGAGCAGTACTTC. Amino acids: CASSYGLAGSSYEQYF. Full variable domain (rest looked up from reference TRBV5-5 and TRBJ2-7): DAGVTQSPTHLIKTRGQQVTLRCSPISGHKSVSWYQQVLGQGPQFIFQYYEKEERGRGNFPDRFSARQFPNYSSELNVNALLLGDSALYLCASSYGLAGSSYEQYFGPGTRLTVT.

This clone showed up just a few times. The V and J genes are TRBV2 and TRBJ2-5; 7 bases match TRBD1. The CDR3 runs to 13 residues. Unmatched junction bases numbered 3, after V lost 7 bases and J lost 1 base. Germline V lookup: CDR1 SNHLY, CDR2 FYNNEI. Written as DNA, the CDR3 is TGTGCCAGCACAAGACAGGGCCAAGAGACCCAGTACTTC. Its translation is CASTRQGQETQYF.

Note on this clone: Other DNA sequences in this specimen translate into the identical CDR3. CDR3 bases: TGTGCCACCAGCAGAGTCGCGGGATCCTACAATGAGCAGTTCTTC. Amino acid sequence: CATSRVAGSYNEQFF. The chain joins TRBV15 to TRBJ2-1; D may be TRBD2 (6 bases). Trimming shortened V by 1 base and J by 1 base, and 8 bases separated the two germline ends. The CDR3 covers 15 residues. Germline CDR1 LNHNV, CDR2 YYDKDF (reference sequence).

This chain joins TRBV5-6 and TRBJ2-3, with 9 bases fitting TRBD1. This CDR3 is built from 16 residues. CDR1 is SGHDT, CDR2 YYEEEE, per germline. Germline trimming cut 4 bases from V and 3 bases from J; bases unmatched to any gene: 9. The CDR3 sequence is CASSASGTGYTDTQYF. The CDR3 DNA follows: TGTGCCAGCAGCGCCTCCGGGACAGGGTATACAGATACGCAGTATTTT.

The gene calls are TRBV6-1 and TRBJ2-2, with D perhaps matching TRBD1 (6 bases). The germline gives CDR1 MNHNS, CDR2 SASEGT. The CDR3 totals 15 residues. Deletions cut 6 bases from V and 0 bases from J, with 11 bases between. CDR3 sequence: CASRRQAPNTGELFF. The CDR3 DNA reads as TGTGCCAGCAGAAGACAGGCGCCGAACACCGGGGAGCTGTTTTTT.

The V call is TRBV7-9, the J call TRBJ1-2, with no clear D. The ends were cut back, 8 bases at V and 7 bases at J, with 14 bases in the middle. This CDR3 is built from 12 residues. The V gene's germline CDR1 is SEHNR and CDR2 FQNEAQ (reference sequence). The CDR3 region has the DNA TGTGCCAGCCAACCGACCGAGGGTGGCTACACCTTC. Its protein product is CASQPTEGGYTF.